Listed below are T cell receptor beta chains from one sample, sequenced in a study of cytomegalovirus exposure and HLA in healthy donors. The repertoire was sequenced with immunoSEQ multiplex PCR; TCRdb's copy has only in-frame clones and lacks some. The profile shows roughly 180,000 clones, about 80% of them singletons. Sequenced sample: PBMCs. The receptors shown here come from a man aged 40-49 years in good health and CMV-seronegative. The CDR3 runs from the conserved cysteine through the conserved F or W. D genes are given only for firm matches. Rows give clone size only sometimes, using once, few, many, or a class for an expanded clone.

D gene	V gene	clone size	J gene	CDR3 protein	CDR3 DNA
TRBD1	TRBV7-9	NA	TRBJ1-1	CASSPYRGLRTEAFF	TGTGCCAGCAGCCCATACAGGGGATTGAGGACTGAAGCTTTCTTT
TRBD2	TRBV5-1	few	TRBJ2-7	CASRLRTSGSYEQYF	TGCGCCAGCAGACTTCGGACTAGCGGTTCCTACGAGCAGTACTTC
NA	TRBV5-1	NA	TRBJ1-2	CASSLVVSANYGYTF	TGCGCCAGCAGCTTGGTTGTCAGTGCTAACTATGGCTACACCTTC
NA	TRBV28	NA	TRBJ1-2	CASSLAGGRAYGYTF	TGTGCCAGCAGTTTAGCGGGGGGGAGGGCCTATGGCTACACCTTC
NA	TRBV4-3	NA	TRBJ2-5	CASSQDRGGEETQYF	TGCGCCAGCAGCCAAGATAGAGGCGGGGAAGAGACCCAGTACTTC
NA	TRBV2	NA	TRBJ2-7	CASSDRGYEQYF	TGTGCCAGCAGTGACAGGGGTTACGAGCAGTACTTC
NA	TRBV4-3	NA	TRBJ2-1	CASSQDLNEQFF	TGCGCCAGCAGCCAAGATCTGAATGAGCAGTTCTTC
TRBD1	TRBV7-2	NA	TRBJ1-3	CASSLMGQARSGNTIYF	TGTGCCAGCAGCTTAATGGGACAGGCCCGCTCTGGAAACACCATATATTTT
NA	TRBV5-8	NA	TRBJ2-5	CASSPRETQYF	TGTGCCAGCAGCCCCCGAGAGACCCAGTACTTC
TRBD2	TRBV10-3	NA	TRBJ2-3	CATLAGGSAHTQYF	TGTGCCACCCTAGCGGGAGGGTCCGCCCATACGCAGTATTTT
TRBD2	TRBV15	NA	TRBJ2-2	CATRRLAGALTGELFF	TGTGCCACCAGGAGACTAGCGGGGGCCCTCACCGGGGAGCTGTTTTTT
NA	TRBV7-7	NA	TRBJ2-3	CASSLDPGDDTQYF	TGTGCTAGCAGCTTAGATCCAGGGGATGATACGCAGTATTTT
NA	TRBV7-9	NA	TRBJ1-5	CASSKGGGNQPQHF	TGTGCCAGCAGCAAGGGAGGGGGGAATCAGCCCCAGCATTTT
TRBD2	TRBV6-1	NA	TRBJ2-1	CASTILAGGYNEQFF	TGTGCCAGCACCATACTAGCGGGGGGTTACAATGAGCAGTTCTTC
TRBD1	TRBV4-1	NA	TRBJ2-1	CASSQRPPGQSSYNEQFF	TGCGCCAGCAGCCAGCGCCCTCCGGGACAGAGCTCCTACAATGAGCAGTTCTTC
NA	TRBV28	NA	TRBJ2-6	CASTQYSGANVLTF	TGTGCCAGCACTCAGTACTCTGGGGCCAACGTCCTGACTTTC
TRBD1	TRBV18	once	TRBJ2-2	CASSPRQGDTGELFF	TGTGCCAGCTCACCCAGACAGGGGGACACCGGGGAGCTGTTTTTT
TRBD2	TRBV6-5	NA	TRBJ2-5	CASSSGTSWETQYF	TGTGCCAGCAGCTCCGGGACTAGTTGGGAGACCCAGTACTTC
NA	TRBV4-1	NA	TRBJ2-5	CASSQGGAGTQYF	TGCGCCAGCAGCCAAGGAGGTGCGGGGACCCAGTACTTC
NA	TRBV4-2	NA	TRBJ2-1	CASSQDQGSPYNEQFF	TGTGCCAGCAGCCAAGATCAGGGGAGCCCCTACAATGAGCAGTTCTTC
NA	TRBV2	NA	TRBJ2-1	CASIGAVPYNEQFF	TGTGCCAGCATCGGAGCGGTCCCCTACAATGAGCAGTTCTTC
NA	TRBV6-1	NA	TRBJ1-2	CASSEGTAIYGYTF	TGTGCCAGCAGTGAAGGGACAGCCATCTATGGCTACACCTTC
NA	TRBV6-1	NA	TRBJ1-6	CASSEIRTQGSPLHF	TGTGCCAGCAGTGAAATAAGGACACAAGGTTCACCCCTCCACTTT
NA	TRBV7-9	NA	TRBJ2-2	CASRHNRDSNTGELFF	TGTGCCAGCAGACACAACAGGGATTCGAACACCGGGGAGCTGTTTTTT
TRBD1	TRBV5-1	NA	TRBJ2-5	CASSFSQGGRETQYF	TGCGCCAGCAGCTTTTCACAGGGGGGCAGGGAGACCCAGTACTTC
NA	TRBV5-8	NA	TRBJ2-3	CASSPEGDTQYF	TGTGCCAGCAGCCCGGAGGGGGATACGCAGTATTTT
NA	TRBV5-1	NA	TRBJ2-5	CASSLATGWAETQYF	TGCGCCAGCAGCTTGGCAACAGGGTGGGCAGAGACCCAGTACTTC
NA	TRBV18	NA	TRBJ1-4	CASSPPTGATNEKLFF	TGTGCCAGCTCACCACCCACGGGGGCAACTAATGAAAAACTGTTTTTT
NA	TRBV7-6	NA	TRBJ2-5	CASSPSIGTYQETQYF	TGTGCCAGCAGCCCTTCCATAGGGACTTATCAAGAGACCCAGTACTTC
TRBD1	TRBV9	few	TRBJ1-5	CASSVMGTGGPQHF	TGTGCCAGCAGCGTAATGGGGACAGGGGGCCCCCAGCATTTT
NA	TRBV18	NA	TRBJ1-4	CASSTGVGPNEKLFF	TGTGCCAGCTCAACAGGCGTGGGCCCTAATGAAAAACTGTTTTTT
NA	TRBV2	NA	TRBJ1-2	CASKIREGGYTF	TGTGCCAGCAAGATCAGGGAGGGCGGCTACACCTTC
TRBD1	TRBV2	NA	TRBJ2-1	CASSGLGQGVGEQFF	TGTGCCAGCTCGGGGTTGGGACAGGGGGTAGGTGAGCAGTTCTTC
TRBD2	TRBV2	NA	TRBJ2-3	CASRGTSGRSTQYF	TGTGCCAGCAGGGGGACTAGCGGGAGGAGTACGCAGTATTTT
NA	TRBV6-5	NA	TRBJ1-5	CASSGPGSNQPQHF	TGTGCCAGCAGTGGACCGGGAAGCAATCAGCCCCAGCATTTT
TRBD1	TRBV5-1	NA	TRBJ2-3	CASSGQGAPDTQYF	TGCGCCAGCAGCGGACAGGGGGCGCCAGATACGCAGTATTTT